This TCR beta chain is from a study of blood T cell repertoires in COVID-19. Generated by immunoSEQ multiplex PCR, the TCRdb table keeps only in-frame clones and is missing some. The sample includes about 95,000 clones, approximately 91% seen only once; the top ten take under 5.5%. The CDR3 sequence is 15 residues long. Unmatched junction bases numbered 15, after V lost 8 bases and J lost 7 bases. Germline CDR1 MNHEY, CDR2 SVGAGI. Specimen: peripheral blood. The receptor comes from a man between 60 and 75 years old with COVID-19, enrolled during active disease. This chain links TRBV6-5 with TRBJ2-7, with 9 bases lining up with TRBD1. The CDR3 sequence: CASCRSGQGGWEQYF. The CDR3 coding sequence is TGTGCCAGCTGTCGGTCGGGACAGGGAGGGTGGGAGCAGTACTTC.